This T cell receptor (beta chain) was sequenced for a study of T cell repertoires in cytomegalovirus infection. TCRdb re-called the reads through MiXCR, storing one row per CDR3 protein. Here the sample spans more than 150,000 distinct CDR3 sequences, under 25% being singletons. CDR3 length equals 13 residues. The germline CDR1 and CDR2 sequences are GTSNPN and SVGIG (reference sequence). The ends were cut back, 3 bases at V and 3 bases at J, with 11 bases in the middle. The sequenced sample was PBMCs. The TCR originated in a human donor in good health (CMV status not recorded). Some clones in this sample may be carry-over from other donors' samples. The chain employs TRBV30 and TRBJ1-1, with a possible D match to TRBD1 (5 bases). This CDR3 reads CAWRGPYYTEAFF. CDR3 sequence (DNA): TGTGCCTGGAGGGGACCTTATTACACTGAAGCTTTCTTT.